Following are 10 T cell receptor beta chains from one sample sequenced in a study of cytomegalovirus exposure and HLA in healthy donors. A multiplex PCR was run with 60 Vbeta primers and 13 Jbeta primers. Using immunoSEQ multiplex PCR, the repertoire was profiled, and TCRdb retains in-frame clones only, with some absent. The table has roughly 100,000 clones, 75% seen once. Sequencing was carried out using PBMCs. The source of these receptors is a man aged 35 to 55 in good health and CMV-seronegative.

V is TRBV27 and J is TRBJ2-3; TRBD2 aligns across 7 bases. CDR3 size: 14 residues. Germline loops: CDR1 MNHEY, CDR2 SMNVEV (reference sequence). The J segment lost 3 bases and the V segment lost 6 bases, leaving 6 bases of the junction unmatched. CDR3 DNA sequence: TGTGCCAGCAGCCCGCCGGGGGGTACAGATACGCAGTATTTT. It yields the protein CASSPPGGTDTQYF.

The genes are TRBV7-3 and TRBJ2-2, with TRBD1 as a possible D gene (6 bases). This CDR3 has 16 amino acids. V lost 2 bases, J lost 1 base, and 11 bases lay in between. Germline V gene sequence: CDR1 SGHTA, CDR2 FQGTGA. The CDR3 spells CASSLPRGQNTGELFF. The DNA for the CDR3 is TGTGCCAGCAGCTTACCCCGGGGACAGAACACCGGGGAGCTGTTTTTT.

The J gene is TRBJ1-1, the V gene TRBV5-4; TRBD1 is a possible D gene (5 bases). Germline loops: CDR1 SGHNT, CDR2 YYREEE (reference sequence). CDR3 size: 16 residues. Trimming took off 0 bases at V and 4 bases at J, with 16 bases between the two ends. The CDR3 region has the DNA TGTGCCAGCAGCTTGGCCCCCGGCAGGGTGGGCACTGAAGCTTTCTTT. Encoded protein: CASSLAPGRVGTEAFF.

The chain couples TRBV7-2 to TRBJ1-5; D unresolved. The CDR3 totals 13 residues. Germline CDR1 reads SGHTA; CDR2 reads FQGNSA. Trimming removed 5 bases from V and 5 bases from J, with 10 bases in between. As DNA, the CDR3 is TGTGCCAGCAGCACGGGGTCTCATCAGCCCCAGCATTTT. Residues: CASSTGSHQPQHF.

This chain connects TRBV25-1 to TRBJ1-2; TRBD1 agrees at 7 bases. J was trimmed by 5 bases and V by 3 bases; bases with no gene match: 9. Germline V lookup: CDR1 MGHDK, CDR2 SYGVNS. The CDR3 has 15 amino acids. The CDR3: CASSDGPPRGYGYTF. For the CDR3, the DNA is TGTGCCAGCAGTGATGGGCCCCCCAGGGGGTATGGCTACACCTTC.

The rearrangement uses TRBV6-6 and TRBJ2-7, with a tentative D call TRBD2 (6 bases). This CDR3 comprises 16 residues. CDR1 and CDR2 from the germline V gene are MNHNY and SVGAGI (reference sequence). Trimming removed 0 bases from V and 4 bases from J, with 16 bases in between. This CDR3 is CASSYSAGGESYEQYF. The CDR3 nucleotides read TGTGCCAGCAGTTACTCGGCCGGAGGGGAATCATACGAGCAGTACTTC.

This clone was counted a few times. The chain employs TRBV18 and TRBJ1-4, with D hard to call. The CDR3 is 15 residues long. Trimming removed 0 bases at V and 8 bases at J, with 13 bases between. Germline V gene lookup returns CDR1 KGHSH and CDR2 LQKENI. The CDR3 region is CASSPPFSLGEKLFF. In DNA, the CDR3 is TGTGCCAGCTCACCACCGTTTTCTTTGGGCGAAAAACTGTTTTTT.

The J gene is TRBJ1-2, the V gene TRBV7-2, with D possibly being TRBD1 (5 bases). Germline loops: CDR1 SGHTA, CDR2 FQGNSA. The CDR3 sequence is 13 residues long. The ends were cut back, 7 bases at V and 2 bases at J, with 11 bases in the middle. The CDR3, as DNA: TGTGCCAGCACCCCGGCAGGGAACTATGGCTACACCTTC. As protein: CASTPAGNYGYTF.

The chain has TRBV6-1 and TRBJ1-5; D might be TRBD1 (5 bases). The V and J ends lost 0 bases and 1 base respectively, with 13 bases between them. Germline-derived CDR1 and CDR2 are MNHNS and SASEGT. The CDR3 is made up of 17 amino acids. The CDR3 here is CASSEAHVGVSNQPQHF. The CDR3 DNA reads as TGTGCCAGCAGTGAAGCTCACGTAGGGGTGAGCAATCAGCCCCAGCATTTT.

The count of this clone is one. V and J are TRBV4-2 and TRBJ1-1; 8 positions agree with TRBD1. CDR1 and CDR2 from the germline V gene are LGHNA and YNFKEQ. Trimming at V came to 0 bases and at J to 5 bases, leaving 8 bases not matched to a gene. The CDR3 consists of 16 residues. The CDR3 here is CASSQDFRGRWTEAFF. The CDR3 DNA is TGTGCCAGCAGCCAAGACTTCAGGGGGCGGTGGACTGAAGCTTTCTTT.